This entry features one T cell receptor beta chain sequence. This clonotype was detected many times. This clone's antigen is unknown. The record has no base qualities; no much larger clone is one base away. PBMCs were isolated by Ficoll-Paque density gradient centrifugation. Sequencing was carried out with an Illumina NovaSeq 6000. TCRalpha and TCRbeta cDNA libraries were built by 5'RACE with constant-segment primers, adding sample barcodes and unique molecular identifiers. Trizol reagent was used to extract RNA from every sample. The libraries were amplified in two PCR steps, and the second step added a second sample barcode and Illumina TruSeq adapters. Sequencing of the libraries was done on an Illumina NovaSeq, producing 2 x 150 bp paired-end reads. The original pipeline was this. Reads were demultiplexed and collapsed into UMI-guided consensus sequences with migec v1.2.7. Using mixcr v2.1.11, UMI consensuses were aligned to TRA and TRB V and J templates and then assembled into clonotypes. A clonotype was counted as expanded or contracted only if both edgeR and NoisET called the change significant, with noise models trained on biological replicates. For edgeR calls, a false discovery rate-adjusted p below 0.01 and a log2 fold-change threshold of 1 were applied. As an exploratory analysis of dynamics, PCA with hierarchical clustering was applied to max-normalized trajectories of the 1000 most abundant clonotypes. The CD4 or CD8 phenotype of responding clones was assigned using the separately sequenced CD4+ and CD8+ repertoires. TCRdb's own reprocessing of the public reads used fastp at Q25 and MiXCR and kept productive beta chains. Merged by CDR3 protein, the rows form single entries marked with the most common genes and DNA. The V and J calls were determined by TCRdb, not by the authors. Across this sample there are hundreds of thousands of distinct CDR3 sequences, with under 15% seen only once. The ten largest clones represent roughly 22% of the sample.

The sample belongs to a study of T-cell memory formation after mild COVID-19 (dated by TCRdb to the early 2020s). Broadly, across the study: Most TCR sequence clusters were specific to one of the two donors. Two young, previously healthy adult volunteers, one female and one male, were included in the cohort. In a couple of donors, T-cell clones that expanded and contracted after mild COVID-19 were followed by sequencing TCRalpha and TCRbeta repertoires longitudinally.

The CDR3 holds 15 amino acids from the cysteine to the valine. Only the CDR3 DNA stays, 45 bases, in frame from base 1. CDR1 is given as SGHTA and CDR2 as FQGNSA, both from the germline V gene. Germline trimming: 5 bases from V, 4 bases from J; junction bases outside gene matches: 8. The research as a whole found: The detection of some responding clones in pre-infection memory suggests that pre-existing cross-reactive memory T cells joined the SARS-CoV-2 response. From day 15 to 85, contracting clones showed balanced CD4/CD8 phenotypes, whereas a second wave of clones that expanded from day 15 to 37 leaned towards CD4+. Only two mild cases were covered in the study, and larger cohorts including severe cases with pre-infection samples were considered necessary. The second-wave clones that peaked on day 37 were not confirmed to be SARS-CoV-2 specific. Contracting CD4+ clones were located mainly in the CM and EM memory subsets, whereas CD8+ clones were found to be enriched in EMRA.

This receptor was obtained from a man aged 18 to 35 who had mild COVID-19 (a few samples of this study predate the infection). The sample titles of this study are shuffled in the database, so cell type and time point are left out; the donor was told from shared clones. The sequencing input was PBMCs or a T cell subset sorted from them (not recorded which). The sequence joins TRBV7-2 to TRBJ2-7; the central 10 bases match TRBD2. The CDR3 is CASSQGTSDRYEQYV. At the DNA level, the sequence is TGTGCCAGCAGCCAAGGGACTAGCGACAGATACGAGCAGTACGTC.